Listed below are T cell receptor beta chains from one sample, sequenced in a study of blood T cell repertoires in COVID-19. TCRdb keeps only in-frame clones here, not all; method: immunoSEQ multiplex PCR. Of 200,000 to 250,000 clones in the sample, 80% to 95% are singletons; the top ten hold over 0.65%. Sequencing input: peripheral blood. The source of these receptors is a man aged 30-40 years with COVID-19, enrolled during active disease. Both conserved end residues are part of each CDR3. D genes are given only for firm matches. A clone size is listed for some rows: how often the clone was seen (once, few, many), or a class if it is expanded.

j_call clone_size v_call d_call cdr3_nt cdr3_aa
TRBJ1-4 . TRBV7-6 . TGTGCCAGCAGCTTAAACGAGCAGGGGAATCAGGAAAAACTGTTTTTT CASSLNEQGNQEKLFF
TRBJ1-2 . TRBV6-5 . TGTGCCAGCAGTTCTACAGTCGGCACCTATGGCTACACCTTC CASSSTVGTYGYTF
TRBJ1-1 once TRBV18 TRBD1 TGTGCCAGCTCACAGGACAGGGTAACTGAAGCTTTCTTT CASSQDRVTEAFF
TRBJ1-2 . TRBV18 TRBD1 TGTGCCAGCTCACAGGGACAGGGCAGGGATGGCTACACCTTC CASSQGQGRDGYTF
TRBJ1-2 . TRBV11-2 TRBD1 TGTGCCAGCAGTCGGGACAGGGGGATCTTGTATGGCTACACCTTC CASSRDRGILYGYTF
TRBJ2-5 . TRBV5-4 TRBD2 TGTGCCAGCAGCCCCGGACTAGCGGGGGGGACCCAAGAGACCCAGTACTTC CASSPGLAGGTQETQYF
TRBJ1-2 . TRBV4-2 . TGTGCCAGCAGCCAAGAGGCAGGGATTAACTATGGCTACACCTTC CASSQEAGINYGYTF
TRBJ1-1 . TRBV6-1 TRBD1 TGTGCCAGCAGTGAAGTCCCGACAGGGGATATGAACACTGAAGCTTTCTTT CASSEVPTGDMNTEAFF
TRBJ2-5 . TRBV5-5 . TGTGCCAGCAGCCCGTATGTGAGCGCGGAGACCCAGTACTTC CASSPYVSAETQYF
TRBJ1-2 . TRBV2 TRBD1 TGTGCCAGCAGCCCCGGGACAGCTTCGTATGGCTACACCTTC CASSPGTASYGYTF
TRBJ1-5 . TRBV21-1 . TGTGCCAGCAGCAAATGGGACAGGGGACAAAATCAGCCCCAGCATTTT CASSKWDRGQNQPQHF
TRBJ1-2 . TRBV27 . TGTGCCAGCAGGGTCTACGGGGGTGGCTACACCTTC CASRVYGGGYTF
TRBJ2-7 . TRBV5-1 . TGCGCCAGCAGCTTGGAAGGGACTGGAACCTACGAGCAGTACTTC CASSLEGTGTYEQYF
TRBJ1-1 . TRBV19 TRBD1 TGTGCCAGTAGCGGACAGGGGGCGGTGGACACTGAAGCTTTCTTT CASSGQGAVDTEAFF
TRBJ1-5 . TRBV6-5 . TGTGCCAGCACTTTGAGGGTTTATGAGCCCCAGCATTTT CASTLRVYEPQHF
TRBJ2-3 . TRBV5-4 . TGTGCCAGCAGCTTGGAAGGCGGGGTAGGCGATACGCAGTATTTT CASSLEGGVGDTQYF
TRBJ2-5 . TRBV19 . TGTGCCAGTAGTGGCCAGGTAGTGGAAACCCAGTACTTC CASSGQVVETQYF
TRBJ1-2 . TRBV4-1 . TGCGCCAGCGGAGGAAACAGGGTCGGACGTGGCTACACCTTC CASGGNRVGRGYTF
TRBJ2-2 . TRBV6-6 . TGTGCCACCCTTAATCGGGACACCGGGGAGCTGTTTTTT CATLNRDTGELFF
TRBJ2-3 . TRBV4-2 TRBD2 TGTGCCAGCAGCCAAAAACTAGCGGGGGATTTAGATACGCAGTATTTT CASSQKLAGDLDTQYF
TRBJ1-2 few TRBV6-1 TRBD1 TGTGCCAGCAGTGAAGCCAGGGGGCACTATGGCTACACCTTC CASSEARGHYGYTF
TRBJ2-3 . TRBV4-1 . TGCGCCAGCAGCCAAGAGGGGCTCGCGGATACGCAGTATTTT CASSQEGLADTQYF